These 26 T cell receptor beta chains were sequenced from one sample in a study of Ad26.COV2.S vaccination and SARS-CoV-2 variants. Clones were sequenced by immunoSEQ multiplex PCR, and TCRdb holds only the in-frame ones, with some missing. The sample shows 300,000 to 400,000 clones, about nine tenths of them seen only once. Treatment noted: approximately 18 received Ad26.COV2.S at low or high dose, single or two shots; roughly five received placebo; per-sample allocation not given. The study sampled participants on day 63 after the first vaccine or placebo injection. The material sequenced was peripheral blood, taken in a trial of Ad26.COV2.S vaccine versus placebo. The receptors originated from a person between 18 and 65 years old who received the Ad26.COV2.S COVID-19 vaccine or a placebo.

This clone has more than one count but fewer than ten. The chain links TRBV6-2 or TRBV6-3 to TRBJ1-2, with D possibly matching TRBD1 (5 bases). This CDR3 is 15 amino acids long. CDR1 and CDR2 from the germline V gene are MNHEY and SVGEGT. V lost 7 bases and J 4 bases, leaving 19 bases between the germline ends. CDR3 bases: TGTGCCAGCACCCCAGACAGTCCTCTATTCTATGGCTACACCTTC. This sequence encodes CASTPDSPLFYGYTF.

The genes are TRBV7-2 and TRBJ2-1; D is unclear. This CDR3 is 13 amino acids long. The germline gives CDR1 SGHTA, CDR2 FQGNSA. The V end lost 1 base, the J end lost 9 bases, and 10 bases lay between the germline ends. The CDR3 region is CASSLVRWGEQFF. As DNA, the CDR3 is TGTGCCAGCAGCTTAGTTCGGTGGGGTGAGCAGTTCTTC.

This chain links TRBV7-6 with TRBJ1-1; D remains unclear. The V end was cut by 0 bases, the J end by 4 bases, with 9 bases between. CDR1 is SGHVS, CDR2 FNYEAQ, per germline. The CDR3 is 14 residues long. The CDR3 DNA sequence: TGTGCCAGCAGCTTAGCGTGGGAAGGCACTGAAGCTTTCTTT. Protein: CASSLAWEGTEAFF.

V is TRBV3-1 (or the pseudogene TRBV3-2) and J is TRBJ1-3; the match to TRBD1 covers 7 bases. CDR1 and CDR2 from the germline V gene are LGHDT and YNNKEL (reference sequence). Unmatched junction bases numbered 3, after V lost 5 bases and J lost 5 bases. The CDR3 has 13 amino acids. In nucleotides, the CDR3 is TGTGCCAGCAGCTTGGGACAGAGAAACACCATATATTTT. Protein: CASSLGQRNTIYF.

This chain links TRBV13 with TRBJ2-3; 9 nucleotides match TRBD2. V lost 2 bases, J lost 3 bases, and 6 bases stayed unmatched. The CDR3 contains 16 residues. The germline V gene has CDR1 PRHDT and CDR2 FYEKMQ (reference sequence). CDR3 bases: TGTGCCAGCAGCTTAACCAGGGCGGGGGGGACAGATACGCAGTATTTT. This codes for CASSLTRAGGTDTQYF. Full variable domain (remainder filled in from reference TRBV13 and TRBJ2-3): AAGVIQSPRHLIKEKRETATLKCYPIPRHDTVYWYQQGPGQDPQFLISFYEKMQSDKGSIPDRFSAQQFSDYHSELNMSSLELGDSALYFCASSLTRAGGTDTQYFGPGTRLTVL.

V and J are TRBV6-5 and TRBJ2-2; 7 nucleotides match TRBD1. In germline, CDR1 is MNHEY, CDR2 SVGAGI. The CDR3 covers 14 residues. Trimming cost V 6 bases and J 5 bases; bases outside gene matches: 6. Here the CDR3 DNA reads TGTGCCAGCAGCTACGACAGGGTGACCGGGGAGCTGTTTTTT. It codes for CASSYDRVTGELFF.

This clone was seen a single time. The chain links TRBV5-1 to TRBJ1-2; the D gene is possibly TRBD1 (5 bases). V was clipped by 0 bases and J by 3 bases, with 15 bases between them. Looked up from germline, CDR1 is SGHRS and CDR2 is YFSETQ. This CDR3 spans 16 amino acids. The CDR3 DNA sequence: TGCGCCAGCAGCTTGGGTACGGGGGAAAGGGACTATGGCTACACCTTC. Translating it yields CASSLGTGERDYGYTF.

This chain connects TRBV4-1 to TRBJ2-2; D ambiguous. Looked up from germline, CDR1 is MGHRA and CDR2 is YSYEKL. Between the trimmed V and J ends, which lost 4 bases and 4 bases, there was a span of 1 base. The CDR3 consists of 11 residues. The CDR3 loop is CASSLTGELFF. The CDR3 DNA is TGCGCCAGCAGCCTCACCGGGGAGCTGTTTTTT.

The chain is built from TRBV7-2 and TRBJ2-1; possible D gene TRBD2, 6 bases. The germline V and J ends were trimmed by 11 bases and 6 bases, with 14 bases remaining between them. Per the germline V gene, CDR1 is SGHTA and CDR2 is FQGNSA. The CDR3 is 12 amino acids. The CDR3 region has the DNA TGTGCCGAAAGGGACTGGATCAATGAGCAGTTCTTC. This gives the protein CAERDWINEQFF.

This clone was observed once. The chain carries TRBV12-3 or TRBV12-4 and TRBJ1-5; D gene uncertain. This CDR3 has 13 residues. The V end was cut by 3 bases, the J end by 7 bases, with 10 bases between. The CDR3 sequence is CASSFREDQPQHF. CDR3 in DNA: TGTGCCAGCAGTTTTAGGGAGGACCAGCCCCAGCATTTT.

To note about this clone: Different DNA sequences within this sample yield the same CDR3. The CDR3 reads CASSVGGSTEAFF. In DNA form, the CDR3 reads TGTGCCAGCAGCGTTGGGGGGAGCACTGAAGCTTTCTTT. The chain has TRBV9 and TRBJ1-1; possibly TRBD1 for D (5 bases). Trimming took off 2 bases at V and 4 bases at J, with 9 bases between the two ends. The germline V gene has CDR1 SGDLS and CDR2 YYNGEE. The CDR3 has 13 amino acids.

The V call is TRBV30, the J call TRBJ1-5; D possibly corresponds to TRBD1 (5 bases). Trimming removed 1 base at V and 6 bases at J, with 13 bases between. Germline CDR1 and CDR2: GTSNPN and SVGIG (reference sequence). CDR3 size: 14 residues. The CDR3 reads CAWSGGGAGQPQHF. CDR3 sequence (DNA): TGTGCCTGGAGTGGCGGGGGTGCCGGTCAGCCCCAGCATTTT.

The chain uses TRBV12-3 or TRBV12-4 and TRBJ1-5, with D hard to call. The CDR3 covers 11 residues. Trimming stripped 6 bases from V and 11 bases from J, with 11 bases between. CDR3 amino acids: CASSLSWAQHF. CDR3 nucleotide sequence: TGTGCCAGCAGCCTTAGTTGGGCCCAGCATTTT.

V usage is TRBV9 and J usage is TRBJ1-2; D not certain. V lost 0 bases and J 5 bases, leaving 14 bases between the germline ends. The CDR3 totals 15 residues. Looked up from germline, CDR1 is SGDLS and CDR2 is YYNGEE. The CDR3 coding sequence is TGTGCCAGCAGCGTAGCTCAGGCCCCTGGATATGGCTACACCTTC. Its translation is CASSVAQAPGYGYTF.

The rearrangement uses TRBV14 and TRBJ1-2; D possibly corresponds to TRBD1 (6 bases). The germline CDR1 and CDR2 sequences are SGHDN and FVKESK. The V end lost 4 bases, the J end lost 6 bases, and 12 bases lay between the germline ends. The CDR3 totals 13 residues. CDR3 bases: TGTGCCAGCAGCCCAGAACCAGGGGATGGCTACACCTTC. It is translated as CASSPEPGDGYTF. Variable domain in full (rest from reference TRBV14 and TRBJ1-2): EAGVTQFPSHSVIEKGQTVTLRCDPISGHDNLYWYRRVMGKEIKFLLHFVKESKQDESGMPNNRFLAERTGGTYSTLKVQPAELEDSGVYFCASSPEPGDGYTFGSGTRLTVV.

The chain employs TRBV7-3 and TRBJ2-3; tentatively, D is TRBD2 (6 bases). CDR1 SGHTA and CDR2 FQGTGA come from the germline V gene. CDR3 size: 15 residues. V shed 5 bases and J shed 5 bases, with 17 bases lying between them. CDR3: CASSPLGGAQDTQYF. In DNA form, the CDR3 reads TGTGCCAGCAGCCCCCTGGGGGGAGCCCAAGATACGCAGTATTTT.

The chain is built from TRBV11-2 and TRBJ1-3; D is unclear. Germline CDR1 is SGHAT and CDR2 is FQNNGV. The ends were cut back, 3 bases at V and 4 bases at J, with 19 bases in the middle. The CDR3 runs to 17 residues. Written as DNA, the CDR3 is TGTGCCAGCAGCTTTTACGAGGCAGGAAAGTCAGGAAACACCATATATTTT. Its protein product is CASSFYEAGKSGNTIYF. The full variable domain, rest sourced from reference TRBV11-2 and TRBJ1-3, is EAGVAQSPRYKIIEKRQSVAFWCNPISGHATLYWYQQILGQGPKLLIQFQNNGVVDDSQLPKDRFSAERLKGVDSTLKIQPAKLEDSAVYLCASSFYEAGKSGNTIYFGEGSWLTVV.

V gene TRBV6-5 combines with J gene TRBJ1-2; D gene unclear. Trimming pared 7 bases from V and 7 bases from J, leaving 10 bases between. The CDR3 contains 11 residues. CDR1 MNHEY and CDR2 SVGAGI come from the germline V gene. The CDR3 nucleotides are TGTGCCAGCATGAGAGAAGTTGGCTACACCTTC. Protein product: CASMREVGYTF.

The gene calls are TRBV19 and TRBJ1-1; no clear D. Looked up from germline, CDR1 is LNHDA and CDR2 is SQIVND (reference sequence). V lost 7 bases and J lost 1, with 10 bases in between. CDR3 length: 13 amino acids. The CDR3, as DNA: TGTGCCAGTAAGAGACTCTCGAACACTGAAGCTTTCTTT. Its translation is CASKRLSNTEAFF.

About this clone: Other nucleotide sequences in the sample specify the same CDR3. The chain carries TRBV6-6 and TRBJ1-1; D is undetermined. Germline V gene lookup returns CDR1 MNHNY and CDR2 SVGAGI (reference sequence). V was clipped by 6 bases and J by 1 base, with 3 bases between them. CDR3 length: 11 amino acids. CDR3 sequence: CASSRNTEAFF. The CDR3 DNA reads as TGTGCCAGCAGCAGGAACACTGAAGCTTTCTTT.

This chain uses TRBV12-5 with TRBJ2-3, with TRBD1 matching 8 bases. Germline CDR1 is LGHNT and CDR2 is FRNRAP. V gave up 5 bases and J gave up 2 bases; unmatched junction bases: 6. This CDR3 has 15 amino acids. The CDR3 loop reads CASGRQGSNTDTQYF. The CDR3 region has the DNA TGTGCTAGTGGTCGACAGGGGTCTAACACAGATACGCAGTATTTT.

The genes are TRBV7-6 and TRBJ2-5; no definite D call. CDR3 length equals 17 residues. V dropped 5 bases and J dropped 0 bases, with 19 bases sitting between them. Germline CDR1 SGHVS, CDR2 FNYEAQ. CDR3 DNA: TGTGCCAGCAGCCCCCCCTGGCAGGAATCGTACCAAGAGACCCAGTACTTC. Translated, it gives CASSPPWQESYQETQYF.

The chain carries TRBV15 and TRBJ1-1; D gene unclear. V was trimmed by 3 bases and J by 7 bases, leaving 6 bases between them. Germline V gene sequence: CDR1 LNHNV, CDR2 YYDKDF (reference sequence). The CDR3 has 11 residues. DNA for the CDR3: TGTGCCACCAGCAGTCGCCTTGAAGCTTTCTTT. Translating it yields CATSSRLEAFF.

This clone turned up a few times. The chain links TRBV27 to TRBJ1-5; the D is unclear. Trimming took off 7 bases at V and 4 bases at J, with 11 bases between the two ends. Germline CDR1 reads MNHEY; CDR2 reads SMNVEV (reference sequence). CDR3 length equals 13 residues. This CDR3 is CASKEGWNQPQHF. CDR3 nucleotide sequence: TGTGCCAGCAAGGAAGGGTGGAATCAGCCCCAGCATTTT.

This chain links TRBV19 with TRBJ2-3, with 14 bases fitting TRBD2. The CDR3 totals 17 residues. The V segment lost 0 bases and the J segment 6 bases; nucleotides outside the gene matches: 5. Germline CDR1 reads LNHDA; CDR2 reads SQIVND (reference sequence). CDR3 in DNA: TGTGCCAGTAGTATAGAGGGACTAGCGGGAGCCCTTGATACGCAGTATTTT. The encoded protein is CASSIEGLAGALDTQYF.

This clone was found once. V usage is TRBV7-9 and J usage is TRBJ1-1; tentative D call: TRBD1 (6 bases). There are 12 residues in the CDR3. Looked up from germline, CDR1 is SEHNR and CDR2 is FQNEAQ (reference sequence). In DNA form, the CDR3 reads TGTGCATACGGACAGCTGCTTACTGAAGCTTTCTTT. Protein sequence: CAYGQLLTEAFF. Looking up the rest from reference TRBV7-9 and TRBJ1-1 gives the full variable domain: DTGVSQNPRHKITKRGQNVTFRCDPISEHNRLYWYRQTLGQGPEFLTYFQNEAQLEKSRLLSDRFSAERPKGSFSTLEIQRTEQGDSAMYLCAYGQLLTEAFFGQGTRLTVV.